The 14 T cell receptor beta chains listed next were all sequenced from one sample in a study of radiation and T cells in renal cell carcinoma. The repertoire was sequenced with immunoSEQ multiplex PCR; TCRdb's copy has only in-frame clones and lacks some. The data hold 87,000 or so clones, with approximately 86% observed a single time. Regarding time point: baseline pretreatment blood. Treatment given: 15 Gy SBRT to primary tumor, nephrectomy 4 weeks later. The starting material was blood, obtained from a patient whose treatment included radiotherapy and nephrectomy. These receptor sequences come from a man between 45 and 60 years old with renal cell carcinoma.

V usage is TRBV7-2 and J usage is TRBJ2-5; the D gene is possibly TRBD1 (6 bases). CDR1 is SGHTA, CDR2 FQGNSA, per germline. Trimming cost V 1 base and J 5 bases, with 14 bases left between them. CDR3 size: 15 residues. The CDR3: CASSLGVGAPETQYF. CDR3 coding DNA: TGTGCCAGCAGCTTAGGAGTGGGGGCCCCCGAGACCCAGTACTTC.

CDR3 sequence: CASSQGAPSYEQYF. The CDR3 DNA reads as TGCGCCAGCAGCCAGGGGGCTCCCTCCTACGAGCAGTACTTC. The V gene is TRBV5-1, the J gene TRBJ2-7; 8 nucleotides match TRBD1. This CDR3 spans 14 amino acids. Germline trimming cut 4 bases from V and 0 bases from J; bases unmatched to any gene: 3. Germline-derived CDR1 and CDR2 are SGHRS and YFSETQ.

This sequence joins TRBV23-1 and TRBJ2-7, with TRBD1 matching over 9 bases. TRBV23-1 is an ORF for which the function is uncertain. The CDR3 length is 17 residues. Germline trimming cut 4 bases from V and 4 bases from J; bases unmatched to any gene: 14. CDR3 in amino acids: CASSPKSAVGTGYEQYF. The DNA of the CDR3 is TGCGCCAGCAGTCCAAAAAGCGCTGTGGGGACAGGGTACGAGCAGTACTTC.

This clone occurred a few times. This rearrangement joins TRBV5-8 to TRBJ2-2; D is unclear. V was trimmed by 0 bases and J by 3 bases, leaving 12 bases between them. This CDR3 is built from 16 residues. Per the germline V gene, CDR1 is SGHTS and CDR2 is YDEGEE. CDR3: CASSLGTALDTGELFF. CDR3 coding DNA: TGTGCCAGCAGCTTGGGGACGGCCTTGGACACCGGGGAGCTGTTTTTT.

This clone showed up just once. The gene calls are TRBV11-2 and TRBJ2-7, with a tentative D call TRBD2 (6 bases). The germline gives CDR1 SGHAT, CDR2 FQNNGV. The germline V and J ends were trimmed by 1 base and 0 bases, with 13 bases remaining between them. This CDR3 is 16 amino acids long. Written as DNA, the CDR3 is TGTGCCAGCAGCTTAGGGGAGGCTGGGAACTCCTACGAGCAGTACTTC. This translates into CASSLGEAGNSYEQYF.

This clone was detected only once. The CDR3 sequence: CASSLALAGKQYF. The CDR3 DNA sequence: TGTGCCAGCAGTTTAGCACTAGCGGGCAAGCAGTACTTC. V usage is TRBV27 and J usage is TRBJ2-7; 9 bases fit TRBD2. Looked up from germline, CDR1 is MNHEY and CDR2 is SMNVEV (reference sequence). The ends lost 2 bases at V and 8 bases at J; junction bases unmatched: 4. This CDR3 contains 13 residues.

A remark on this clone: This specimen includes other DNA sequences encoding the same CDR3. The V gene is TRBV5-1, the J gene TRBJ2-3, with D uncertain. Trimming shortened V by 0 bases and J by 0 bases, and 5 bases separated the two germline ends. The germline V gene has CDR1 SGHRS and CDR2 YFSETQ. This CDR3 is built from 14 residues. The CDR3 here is CASSLGSSTDTQYF. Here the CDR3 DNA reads TGCGCCAGCAGCTTGGGCTCTAGCACAGATACGCAGTATTTT.

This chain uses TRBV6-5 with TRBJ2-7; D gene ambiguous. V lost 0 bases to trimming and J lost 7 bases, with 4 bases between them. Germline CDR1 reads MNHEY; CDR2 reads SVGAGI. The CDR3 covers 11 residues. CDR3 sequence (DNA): TGTGCCAGCAGTTACTCTGGGGAGCAGTACTTC. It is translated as CASSYSGEQYF.

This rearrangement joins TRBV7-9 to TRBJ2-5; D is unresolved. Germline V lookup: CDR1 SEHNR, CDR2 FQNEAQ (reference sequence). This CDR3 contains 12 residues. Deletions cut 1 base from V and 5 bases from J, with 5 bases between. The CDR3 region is CASSLGRETQYF. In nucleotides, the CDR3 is TGTGCCAGCAGCTTAGGTCGGGAGACCCAGTACTTC.

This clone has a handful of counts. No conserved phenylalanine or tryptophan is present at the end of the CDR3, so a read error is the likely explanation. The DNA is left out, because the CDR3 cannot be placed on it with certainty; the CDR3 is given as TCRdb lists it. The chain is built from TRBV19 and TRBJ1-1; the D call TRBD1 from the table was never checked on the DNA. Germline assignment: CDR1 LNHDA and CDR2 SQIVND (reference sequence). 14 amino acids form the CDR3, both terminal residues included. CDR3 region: CARPGGPRERPTPD.

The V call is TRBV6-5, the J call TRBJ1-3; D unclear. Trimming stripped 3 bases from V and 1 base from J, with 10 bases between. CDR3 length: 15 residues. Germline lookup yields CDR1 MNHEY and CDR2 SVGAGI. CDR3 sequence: CASSYSEGSGNTIYF. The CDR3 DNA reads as TGTGCCAGCAGTTATTCAGAGGGTTCTGGAAACACCATATATTTT.

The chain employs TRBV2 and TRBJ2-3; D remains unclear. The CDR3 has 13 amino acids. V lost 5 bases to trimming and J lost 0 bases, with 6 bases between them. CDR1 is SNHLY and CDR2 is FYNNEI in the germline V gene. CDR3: CASSYSSTDTQYF. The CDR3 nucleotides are TGTGCCAGCAGTTACAGCAGCACAGATACGCAGTATTTT.

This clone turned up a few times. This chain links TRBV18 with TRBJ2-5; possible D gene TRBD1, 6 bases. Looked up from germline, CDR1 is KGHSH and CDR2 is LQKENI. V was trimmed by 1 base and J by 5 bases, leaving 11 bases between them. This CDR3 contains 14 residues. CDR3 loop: CASSPQGERETQYF. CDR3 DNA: TGTGCCAGCTCACCACAGGGGGAAAGGGAGACCCAGTACTTC.

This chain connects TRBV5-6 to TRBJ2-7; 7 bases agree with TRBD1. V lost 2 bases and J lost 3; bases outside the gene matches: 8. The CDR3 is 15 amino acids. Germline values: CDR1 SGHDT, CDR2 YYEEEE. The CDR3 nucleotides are TGTGCCAGCAGCTTCTACAGGGGTGGGCACTACGAGCAGTACTTC. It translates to CASSFYRGGHYEQYF.